These 7 T cell receptor beta chains were sequenced from one sample in a study of blood T cell repertoires in COVID-19. The method was immunoSEQ multiplex PCR; TCRdb's version includes in-frame clones alone and lacks a portion of them. The sample shows tens of thousands of clones, 70% to 90% of them seen only once. The material sequenced was peripheral blood. The receptors were gathered from a woman aged 70-85 years with acute or convalescent COVID-19.

This chain connects TRBV7-3 to TRBJ1-2; possibly TRBD1 for D (6 bases). V lost 5 bases, J lost 6 bases, and 19 bases lay in between. Germline V lookup: CDR1 SGHTA, CDR2 FQGTGA. This CDR3 has 15 residues. CDR3 loop: CASSPYGRGVNGYTF. The CDR3 coding sequence is TGTGCCAGCAGCCCCTATGGCAGGGGAGTGAATGGCTACACCTTC. The variable domain in full, completed from reference TRBV7-3 and TRBJ1-2, reads GAGVSQTPSNKVTEKGKYVELRCDPISGHTALYWYRQSLGQGPEFLIYFQGTGAADDSGLPNDRFFAVRPEGSVSTLKIQRTERGDSAVYLCASSPYGRGVNGYTFGSGTRLTVV.

The chain has TRBV7-2 and TRBJ2-5, with D possibly matching TRBD1 (6 bases). CDR1 SGHTA and CDR2 FQGNSA come from the germline V gene. The CDR3 sequence is 15 residues long. Trimming shortened V by 5 bases and J by 4 bases, and 17 bases separated the two germline ends. CDR3: CASSPGPQGRETQYF. Here the CDR3 DNA reads TGTGCCAGCAGCCCGGGCCCACAGGGAAGAGAGACCCAGTACTTC.

The chain is built from TRBV28 and TRBJ2-7; 10 nucleotides match TRBD1. Trimming removed 3 bases from V and 8 bases from J; junction bases left unmatched: 22. CDR1 is MDHEN and CDR2 is SYDVKM in the germline V gene. This CDR3 has 19 residues. CDR3 sequence (DNA): TGTGCCAGCAGTTTGGTCTCCCGGGGTTTCCGGGACAGGGGTATCAAGCAGTACTTC. Its translation: CASSLVSRGFRDRGIKQYF.

The V gene is TRBV5-1, the J gene TRBJ2-6; D not resolved. CDR3 length: 14 residues. Germline-derived CDR1 and CDR2 are SGHRS and YFSETQ. The V and J ends lost 5 bases and 2 bases respectively, with 8 bases between them. DNA for the CDR3: TGCGCCAGCAGAACAACCACTGGGGCCAACGTCCTGACTTTC. Translating gives CASRTTTGANVLTF.

This chain links TRBV4-2 with TRBJ2-7, with 8 bases aligning to TRBD2. CDR1 and CDR2 (germline): LGHNA, YNFKEQ. Unmatched junction bases numbered 6, after V lost 4 bases and J lost 7 bases. The CDR3 contains 13 residues. The CDR3 sequence is CASSPRGAREQYF. CDR3 coding DNA: TGTGCCAGCAGCCCGCGGGGGGCGAGGGAGCAGTACTTC.

The V gene is TRBV5-1, the J gene TRBJ2-1; maybe TRBD1 (5 bases). Between the trimmed V and J ends, which lost 2 bases and 6 bases, there was a span of 18 bases. This CDR3 has 16 residues. The germline gives CDR1 SGHRS, CDR2 YFSETQ. The DNA for the CDR3 is TGCGCCAGCAGCTTAAGGGGCCAGAACTTACTCAATGAGCAGTTCTTC. Its protein product is CASSLRGQNLLNEQFF.

This clone was seen more than once but under ten times. The V gene is TRBV5-1, the J gene TRBJ1-2; TRBD1 agrees at 9 bases. This CDR3 contains 14 residues. V lost 3 bases and J lost 6; bases outside the gene matches: 6. From germline, CDR1 is SGHRS and CDR2 YFSETQ. CDR3 DNA sequence: TGCGCCAGCAGCTCTGGACAGGGGATAGATGGCTACACCTTC. It yields the protein CASSSGQGIDGYTF.